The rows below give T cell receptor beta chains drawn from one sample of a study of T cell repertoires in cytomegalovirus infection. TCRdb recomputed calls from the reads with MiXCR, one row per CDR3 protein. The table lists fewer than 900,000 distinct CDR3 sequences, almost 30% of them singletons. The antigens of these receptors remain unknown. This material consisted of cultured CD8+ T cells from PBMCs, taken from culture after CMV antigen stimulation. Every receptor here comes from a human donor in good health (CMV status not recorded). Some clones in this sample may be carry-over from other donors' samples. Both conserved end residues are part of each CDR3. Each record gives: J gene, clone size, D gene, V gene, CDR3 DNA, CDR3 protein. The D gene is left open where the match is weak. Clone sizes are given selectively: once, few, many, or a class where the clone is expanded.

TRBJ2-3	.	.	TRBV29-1	TGCAGCGTTGAACGGGGGACAGATACGCAGTATTTT	CSVERGTDTQYF
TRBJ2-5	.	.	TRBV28	TGTGCCAGCAGCGCCGCAGGGGCTCCCACGGGTGGGACCCAGTACTTC	CASSAAGAPTGGTQYF
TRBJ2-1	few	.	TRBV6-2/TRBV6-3	TGTGCCAGCAGTTACTCTAAGGGAGGTGAGCAGTTCTTC	CASSYSKGGEQFF
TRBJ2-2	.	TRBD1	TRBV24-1	TGTGCCACCAGTGATTCCGGACAGGGGTTATTTCAGCACACCGGGGAGCTGTTTTTT	CATSDSGQGLFQHTGELFF
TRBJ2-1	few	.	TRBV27	TGTGCCAGCAGGGCACAAGGGGGGAGTAATGAGCAGTTCTTC	CASRAQGGSNEQFF
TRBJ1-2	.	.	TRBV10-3	TGTGCCATCAGTGAAGGGCAGCACTATGGCTACACCTTC	CAISEGQHYGYTF
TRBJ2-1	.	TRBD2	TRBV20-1	TGCAGTGCCACCAGAGGACTAGCGGTCTTATACTCCTACAATGAGCAGTTCTTC	CSATRGLAVLYSYNEQFF
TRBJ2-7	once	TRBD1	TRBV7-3	TGTGCCAGCAGCCCCGACAGGGGGCGCATCTACGAGCAGTACTTC	CASSPDRGRIYEQYF
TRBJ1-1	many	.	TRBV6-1	TGTGCCAGCAGTGAAGCAAACAAACAAGGGGGGAACACTGAAGCTTTCTTT	CASSEANKQGGNTEAFF
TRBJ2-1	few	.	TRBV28	TGTGCCAGCAGTCCTCGGGGACTCGATGTTTTTTATGTGCATGAGCAGTTCTTC	CASSPRGLDVFYVHEQFF
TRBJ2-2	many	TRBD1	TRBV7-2	TGTGCCAGCAGACGTGGACAGGGGACCGGGGAGCTGTTTTTT	CASRRGQGTGELFF
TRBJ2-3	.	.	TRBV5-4	TGTGCCAGCACTAGGGACTTCGCCGGCAACACAGATACGCAGTATTTT	CASTRDFAGNTDTQYF
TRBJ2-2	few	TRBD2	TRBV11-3	TGTGCCAGCAGCCCACGAAGCGGGACCTACACCGGGGAGCTGTTTTTT	CASSPRSGTYTGELFF
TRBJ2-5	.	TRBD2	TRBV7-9	TGTGCCAGCAGCTCCAGGACTAGCGGGGGCGAGTACCAAGAGACCCAGTACTTC	CASSSRTSGGEYQETQYF
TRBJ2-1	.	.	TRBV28	TGTGCCAGCAGCCCTCTCACAGACTTCAATGAGCAGTTCTTC	CASSPLTDFNEQFF
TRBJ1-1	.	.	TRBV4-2	TGTGCCAGCAGCCCCGACCTAGGGAGTGAAGCTTTCTTT	CASSPDLGSEAFF
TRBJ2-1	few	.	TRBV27	TGTGCCAGCAGGGAAAATCAAGGGGCGAATGAGCAGTTCTTC	CASRENQGANEQFF
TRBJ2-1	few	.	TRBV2	TGTGCCAGCAGAGGGGTCGATGAGCAGTTCTTC	CASRGVDEQFF
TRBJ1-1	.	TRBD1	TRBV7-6	TGTGCCAGCAGCCTAGGACAGGGGCTCACTGAAGCTTTCTTT	CASSLGQGLTEAFF
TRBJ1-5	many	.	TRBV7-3	TGTGCCAGCAGTCCGCCTTTCGGGGGATTGCTTCAGCCCCAGCATTTT	CASSPPFGGLLQPQHF
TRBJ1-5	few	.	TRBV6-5	TGTGCCAGCAGTTACTCGAATCGTCAGCCCCAGCATTTT	CASSYSNRQPQHF
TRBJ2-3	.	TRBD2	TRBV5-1	TGCGCCAGCAGCTTGGCGGCGGCAGCGGGGGAAGATACGCAGTATTTT	CASSLAAAAGEDTQYF
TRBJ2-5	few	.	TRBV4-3	TGCGCCAGCAGCCAACGGGGGATCGAGACCCAGTACTTC	CASSQRGIETQYF
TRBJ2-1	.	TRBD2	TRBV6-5	TGTGCCAGCAAAGAGAGCGGGAGCCCACATGAGCAGTTCTTC	CASKESGSPHEQFF
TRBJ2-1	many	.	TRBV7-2	TGTGCCAGCACCTCATTCGCGGGGGCCGGAGAGCAGTTCTTC	CASTSFAGAGEQFF
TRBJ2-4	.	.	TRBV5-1	TGCGCCAGCAGCTTCTCAGAAGGGCCTAGCATTCAGTACTTC	CASSFSEGPSIQYF
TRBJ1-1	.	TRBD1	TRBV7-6	TGTGCCAGCAGCTTAGTCAGGGGGACAGTCGCGAACACTGAAGCTTTCTTT	CASSLVRGTVANTEAFF
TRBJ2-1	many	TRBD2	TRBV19	TGTGCCAGTAGTAGGGGACTAGCGTTAAAGGAGCAGTTCTTC	CASSRGLALKEQFF
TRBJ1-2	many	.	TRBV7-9	TGTGCCAGCAGACATTACCCAACTTCCGGGGGCTCGTATGGCTACACCTTC	CASRHYPTSGGSYGYTF
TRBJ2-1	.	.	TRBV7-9	TGTGCCAGCAGCTTACCGATGACCCTTGTCAATGAGCAGTTCTTC	CASSLPMTLVNEQFF
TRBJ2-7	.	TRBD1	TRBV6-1	TGTGCCAGCAGTGATTTGGGACAGGGCTACGAGCAGTACTTC	CASSDLGQGYEQYF
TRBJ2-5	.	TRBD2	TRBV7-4	TGTGCCAGCAGCTGGGAGGGTGACCAAGAGACCCAGTACTTC	CASSWEGDQETQYF
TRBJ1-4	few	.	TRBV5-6	TGTGCCAGCAGGGGGACCGGGACCGAGAAACTGTTTTTT	CASRGTGTEKLFF
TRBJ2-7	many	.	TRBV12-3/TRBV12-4	TGTGCCAGCACCTCCCGAGGCGAGCAGTACTTC	CASTSRGEQYF
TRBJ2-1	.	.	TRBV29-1	TGCAGCGTGCCGGTGGAACACTACAATGAGCAGTTCTTC	CSVPVEHYNEQFF
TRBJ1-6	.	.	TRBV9	TGTGCCAGCAGCGCCGGGGTCTCCTATAATTCACCCCTCCACTTT	CASSAGVSYNSPLHF
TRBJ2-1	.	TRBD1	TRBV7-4	TGTGCCAGCAGCTTAGCTCTGGGACAGAACTACAATGAGCAGTTCTTC	CASSLALGQNYNEQFF
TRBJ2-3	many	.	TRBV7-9	TGTGCCAGCAGCCCCGGCACTCCCAGCACAGATACGCAGTATTTT	CASSPGTPSTDTQYF
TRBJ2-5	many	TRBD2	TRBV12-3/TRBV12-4	TGTGCCAGCGGATTAGCGGGGGGGGGAGAGACCCAGTACTTC	CASGLAGGGETQYF
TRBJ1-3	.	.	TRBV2	TGTGCCAGCAGTGAAGCACTCTCCGGCTCTGGAAACACCATATATTTT	CASSEALSGSGNTIYF
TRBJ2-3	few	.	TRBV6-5	TGTGCCAGCACCGACAGGCTGTTCACAGATACGCAGTATTTT	CASTDRLFTDTQYF